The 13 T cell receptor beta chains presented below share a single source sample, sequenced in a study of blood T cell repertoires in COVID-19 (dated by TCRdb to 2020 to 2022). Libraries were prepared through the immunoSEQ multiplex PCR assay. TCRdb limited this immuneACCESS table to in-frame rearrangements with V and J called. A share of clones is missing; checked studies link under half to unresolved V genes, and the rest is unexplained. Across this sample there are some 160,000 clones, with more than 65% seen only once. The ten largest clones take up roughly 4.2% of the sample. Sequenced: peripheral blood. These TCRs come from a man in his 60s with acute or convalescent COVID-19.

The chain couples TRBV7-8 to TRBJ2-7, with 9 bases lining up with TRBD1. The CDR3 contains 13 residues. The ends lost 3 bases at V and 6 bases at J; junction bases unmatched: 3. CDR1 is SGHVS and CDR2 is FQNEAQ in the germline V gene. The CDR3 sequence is CASSFLTGGEQYF. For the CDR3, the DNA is TGTGCCAGCAGCTTCTTGACAGGGGGCGAGCAGTACTTC.

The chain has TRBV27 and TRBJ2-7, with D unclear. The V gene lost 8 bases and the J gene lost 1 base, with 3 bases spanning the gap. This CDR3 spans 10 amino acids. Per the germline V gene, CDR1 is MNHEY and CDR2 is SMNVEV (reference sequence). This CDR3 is CASYSYEQYF. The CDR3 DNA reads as TGTGCCAGCTATTCCTACGAGCAGTACTTC.

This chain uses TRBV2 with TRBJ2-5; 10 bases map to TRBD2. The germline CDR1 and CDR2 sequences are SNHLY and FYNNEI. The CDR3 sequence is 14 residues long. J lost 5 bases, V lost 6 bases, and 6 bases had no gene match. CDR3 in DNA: TGTGCCAGCAGCAGTCTAGCGGGAGTTGAGACCCAGTACTTC. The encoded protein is CASSSLAGVETQYF.

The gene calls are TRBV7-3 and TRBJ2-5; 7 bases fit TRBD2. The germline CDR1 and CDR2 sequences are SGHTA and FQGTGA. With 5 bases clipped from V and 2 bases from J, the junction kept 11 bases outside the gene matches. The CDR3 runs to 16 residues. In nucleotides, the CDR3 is TGTGCCAGCAGCCCGGCGGGCACTAGCGTTCAAGAGACCCAGTACTTC. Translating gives CASSPAGTSVQETQYF.

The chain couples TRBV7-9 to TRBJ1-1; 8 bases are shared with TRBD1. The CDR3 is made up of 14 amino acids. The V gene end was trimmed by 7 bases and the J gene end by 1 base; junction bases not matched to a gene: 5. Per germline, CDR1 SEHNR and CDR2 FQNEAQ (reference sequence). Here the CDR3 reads CASTLGQGNTEAFF. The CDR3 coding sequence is TGTGCCAGCACCCTAGGACAGGGGAACACTGAAGCTTTCTTT.

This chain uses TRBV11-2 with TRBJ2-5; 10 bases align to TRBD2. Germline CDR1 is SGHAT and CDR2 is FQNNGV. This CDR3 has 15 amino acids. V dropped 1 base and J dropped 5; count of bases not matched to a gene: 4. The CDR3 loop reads CASSLGAGGGETQYF. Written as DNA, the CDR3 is TGTGCCAGCAGCTTAGGAGCGGGAGGGGGGGAGACCCAGTACTTC.

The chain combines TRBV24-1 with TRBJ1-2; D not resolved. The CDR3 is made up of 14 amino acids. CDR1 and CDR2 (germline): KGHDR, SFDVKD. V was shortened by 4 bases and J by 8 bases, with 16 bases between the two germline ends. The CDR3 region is CATSDDEKNWGYTF. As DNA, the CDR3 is TGTGCCACCAGTGACGATGAAAAAAACTGGGGCTACACCTTC.

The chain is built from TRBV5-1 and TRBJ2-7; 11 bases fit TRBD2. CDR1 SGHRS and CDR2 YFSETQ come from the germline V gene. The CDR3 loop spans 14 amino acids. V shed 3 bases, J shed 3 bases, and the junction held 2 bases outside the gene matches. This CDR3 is CASSSGLAGYEQYF. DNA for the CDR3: TGCGCCAGCAGCTCCGGACTAGCGGGCTACGAGCAGTACTTC.

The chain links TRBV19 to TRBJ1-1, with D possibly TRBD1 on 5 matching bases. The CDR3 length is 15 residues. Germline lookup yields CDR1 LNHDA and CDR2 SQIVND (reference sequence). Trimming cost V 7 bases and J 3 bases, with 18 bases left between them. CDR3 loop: CASKVAGGWYTEAFF. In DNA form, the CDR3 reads TGTGCCAGTAAAGTTGCCGGGGGTTGGTACACTGAAGCTTTCTTT. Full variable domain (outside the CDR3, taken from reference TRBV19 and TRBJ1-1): DGGITQSPKYLFRKEGQNVTLSCEQNLNHDAMYWYRQDPGQGLRLIYYSQIVNDFQKGDIAEGYSVSREKKESFPLTVTSAQKNPTAFYLCASKVAGGWYTEAFFGQGTRLTVV.

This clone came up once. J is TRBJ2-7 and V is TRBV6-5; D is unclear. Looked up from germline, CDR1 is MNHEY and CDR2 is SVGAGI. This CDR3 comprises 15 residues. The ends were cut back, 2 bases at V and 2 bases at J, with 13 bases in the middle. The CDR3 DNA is TGTGCCAGCAGTTACATTCGTTCTTCCCCCTACGAGCAGTACTTC. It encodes CASSYIRSSPYEQYF.

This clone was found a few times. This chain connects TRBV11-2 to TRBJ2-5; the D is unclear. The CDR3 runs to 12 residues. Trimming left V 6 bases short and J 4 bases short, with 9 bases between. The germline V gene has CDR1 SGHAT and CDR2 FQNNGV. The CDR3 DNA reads TGTGCCAGCAGGCGAGAGGCAGAGACCCAGTACTTC. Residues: CASRREAETQYF.

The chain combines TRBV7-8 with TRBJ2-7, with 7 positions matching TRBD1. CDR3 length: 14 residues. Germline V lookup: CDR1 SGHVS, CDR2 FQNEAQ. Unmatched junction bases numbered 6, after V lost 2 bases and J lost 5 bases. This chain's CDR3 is CASSLMAGGNEQYF. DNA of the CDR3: TGTGCCAGCAGCTTAATGGCAGGGGGAAACGAGCAGTACTTC.

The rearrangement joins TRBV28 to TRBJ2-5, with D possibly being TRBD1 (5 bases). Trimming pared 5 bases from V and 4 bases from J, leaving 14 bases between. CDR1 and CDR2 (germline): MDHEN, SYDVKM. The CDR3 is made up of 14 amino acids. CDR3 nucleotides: TGTGCCAGCAGTACAATGGGCCAGGGAGAGACCCAGTACTTC. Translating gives CASSTMGQGETQYF.